This TCR beta chain stems from a study of long-term antiretroviral therapy in people with HIV. Across the study: The 2015 recommendation for immediate ART came about a decade after the earliest samples.

Sampling of each donor yielded at least one pre-ART PBMC sample and at least two post-ART PBMC samples. Sequencing used immunoSEQ v3.0 at survey level. Per sample, sequencing targeted roughly 40,000-55,000 T-cell genomes. Here immunoSEQ multiplex PCR was the method, and the copy in TCRdb shows in-frame clones only, minus some. The top ten hold about 2.6% of the sample, which has 40,000 to 45,000 clones, nearly 95% seen once. CDR3 length equals 13 residues. The ends lost 8 bases at V and 0 bases at J; junction bases unmatched: 3. Germline V gene lookup returns CDR1 LNHDA and CDR2 SQIVND (reference sequence).

The rearrangement joins TRBV19 to TRBJ1-1; 7 bases map to TRBD1. The sequencing here drew on unsorted PBMCs, taken 3.7 years after starting antiretroviral therapy. The TCR originated in a woman aged 50 to 60 with HIV. As DNA, the CDR3 is TGTGCCAGTTCGGGACAGTTGAACACTGAAGCTTTCTTT. It codes for CASSGQLNTEAFF.